This paragraph covers one TCR beta chain sequence. Its cognate antigen has yet to be identified. Nothing much larger sits one base from this clone, and base qualities are not available. Patients with a history of autoimmune disease or receiving systemic immunosuppression were excluded from the trial. Peripheral blood for TCR sequencing was collected from all dose cohorts at baseline, on cycle 4 day 1, and on cycle 7 day 1. Samples were obtained from an open-label, multicenter, first-in-human phase I dose-escalation trial of ivuxolimab. Adults with locally advanced or metastatic melanoma, renal cell, hepatocellular, or head and neck squamous cell carcinoma were enrolled in the trial. Before TCR sequencing, CD4+ T cells and CD8+ T cells from peripheral blood were sorted into separate populations. These data are taken from a study of OX40 agonist ivuxolimab in advanced cancers. With regard to the full study: The costimulatory receptor OX40 (CD134) was targeted by ivuxolimab, a fully human IgG2 agonistic monoclonal antibody. The point of sequencing TCRbeta in the periphery was to test whether ivuxolimab changed TCR sequence diversity and drove clonal T-cell expansion. In the dose-escalation cohort, 82.7% of patients were male, and the mean age was around 60 years, with a range of roughly 20 to 79. Patients were allowed to have had prior anti-PD-1, anti-PD-L1 or anti-CTLA-4 therapy, and 40% of the dose-escalation patients had previously received checkpoint inhibitors. Of the approximately 50 patients in dose escalation, around 20 had hepatocellular carcinoma, some 15 had melanoma, 9 had renal cell carcinoma and 9 had head and neck cancer. The paper reports the monotherapy dose-escalation portion (N of about 56 patients) of the phase I ivuxolimab trial. Partial responses were achieved by three dose-escalation patients, of whom one had hepatocellular carcinoma and two had cutaneous melanoma. Intravenous ivuxolimab was administered to patients every 2 weeks at six dose levels: 0.01, 0.1, 0.3, 1.5, 3 and 10 mg/kg.

The CDR3 sequence holds 17 residues, the cysteine and phenylalanine included. The read is trimmed to its CDR3 DNA, 51 bases read in frame from base 1. CDR1 and CDR2 (MNHEY, SMNVEV) derive from the germline V gene (reference sequence). For this chain, trimming is 4 bases at the V end and 0 bases at the J end, and the number of junction bases without a gene match is 9. What the study reported, not specific to this receptor: Which antigens the clonally expanded peripheral T cells were specific for was not determined. In the 0.1-3.0 mg/kg groups, partial responders had among the lowest normalized peripheral clonal expansion, particularly in CD8+ T cells. Clonal expansion of both CD4+ and CD8+ blood T cells was observed from baseline to week 6 at doses 0.1 to 3.0 mg/kg. On average, CD8+ T cells showed more expanded clones than CD4+ T cells after ivuxolimab. Low levels of normalized T-cell clonal expansion were also shown by some nonresponding patients.

Genomic DNA was extracted from sorted cells for sequencing of the TCRbeta CDR3 region. The immunoSEQ Assay was used to sequence the TCRbeta CDR3 regions. The clones in this table, taken by TCRdb from immuneACCESS, are in-frame only. Not every clone is retained; where verified, under half of the shortfall comes from an unresolved V gene, and the cause of the rest is unknown. This sample is represented by 70,000 or so clones; roughly 80% of them were singletons. The ten largest clones capture 1.1% of the sample. The sequence was collected from an adult with an advanced solid tumor such as melanoma, head and neck, liver or kidney cancer. This sequence uses TRBV27 and TRBJ2-1, and TRBD1 aligns with 7 junction nucleotides. The sequencing here drew on CD4+ or CD8+ T cells sorted from blood, taken in a trial of the OX40 agonist ivuxolimab. CDR3 protein: CASSSQKTGSSYNEQFF. The DNA sequence reads TGTGCCAGCAGTTCCCAAAAGACAGGGAGCTCCTACAATGAGCAGTTCTTC.